This T cell receptor beta chain was obtained from a study of shared clonotypes between healthy human individuals. Findings and caveats of the study: Blood alone was sampled, and tissue repertoires likely differ. Clonotype sharing among donors likely depends on sequencing depth.

DNA input for the unsorted PBMC replicate PCRs was around 300 ng, approximately 30,000 T cell genomes. Using immunoSEQ multiplex PCR, the repertoire was profiled, and TCRdb retains in-frame clones only, with some absent. The sample has roughly 95,000 clones, less than 50% seen once; the top ten hold roughly 16%. Notes on this clone: As yet, its antigen is unknown.

CDR1 SNHLY and CDR2 FYNNEI come from the germline V gene. This CDR3 region has 13 residues. The V and J ends lost 3 bases and 2 bases respectively, with 7 bases between them. The receptor comes from a middle-aged woman in good health. Some clones in this sample may be carry-over from other donors' samples. The chain uses TRBV2 and TRBJ1-2; perhaps TRBD1 as D (5 bases). Sequenced sample: PBMCs. The DNA of the CDR3 is TGTGCCAGCAGTGAGCAGGGAAACTATGGCTACACCTTC. The encoded protein is CASSEQGNYGYTF.